This T cell receptor beta chain was recorded in a study of shared clonotypes between healthy human individuals. Across the study: Used for every donor were three CD4 naive, three CD4 memory, two CD8 naive and one CD8 memory plate.

The V end lost 2 bases, the J end lost 5 bases, and 18 bases lay between the germline ends. The V gene's germline CDR1 is SGHTA and CDR2 FQGNSA. CDR3 length equals 16 residues. General study results and limits: Naive subsets typically showed greater estimated richness than memory subsets.

TCRdb's table, derived via immunoSEQ multiplex PCR, lists solely in-frame clones and lacks some. The sample includes 2,500,000 or so clones, over 85% of them seen just once. A word on this clone: Its target is unknown.

Nashville, Tennessee was home to all donors, each a Caucasian adult. V and J are TRBV7-2 and TRBJ2-5, with a weak D call TRBD2 (7 bases). This TCR came from a man younger than 35 in good health. Some clones in this sample may be carry-over from other donors' samples. The specimen was naive CD4+ T cells from PBMCs. Indicated subset: CD45RA+ positively selected. This CDR3 reads CASSLPRGGGWETQYF. For the CDR3, the DNA is TGTGCCAGCAGCTTACCCCGGGGCGGGGGCTGGGAGACCCAGTACTTC.